This record concerns one TCR beta chain sequence. Each CDR3 protein gets one entry after TCRdb re-called the RT-PCR reads with MiXCR. The sample shows 650,000 to 800,000 distinct CDR3 sequences, 14% of them seen only once. The material sequenced was memory CD4+ T cells from blood. This receptor was identified in a female donor in good health, serving as a healthy control.

The chain's CDR3 is CAISDRSLGVFNEQFF. The CDR3, as DNA: TGTGCCATCAGTGATAGGAGTCTCGGGGTGTTCAATGAGCAGTTCTTC. The rearrangement links TRBV10-3 to TRBJ2-1; tentatively, D is TRBD2 (5 bases). The CDR3 spans 16 residues. V was pared by 3 bases and J by 6 bases, with 18 bases between. Per germline, CDR1 ENHRY and CDR2 SYGVKD.